The 4 T cell receptor beta chains in this list originate from one sample, sequenced in a study of blood T cells in healthy people across ages. It was with a sample-barcoded 5' primer and a J-beta primer mix that a second PCR of roughly 6 to 11 cycles was run. TCRdb re-called the 5' RACE reads with MiXCR, one entry per CDR3 protein. The sample includes 1.5 million to 1.9 million distinct CDR3 sequences, less than 45% seen only once; the top ten take less than 5%. Sequenced material: blood. These receptors came from a woman aged 18-30 years in good health.

In its sample, this clonotype was seen many times. This chain links TRBV29-1 with TRBJ2-1; D possibly matches TRBD1 or TRBD2 (5 bases each). Trimming removed 4 bases from V and 0 bases from J, with 10 bases in between. This CDR3 is 14 amino acids long. The germline V gene encodes CDR1 SQVTM and CDR2 ANQGSEA. Here the CDR3 reads CSVGAGSSYNEQFF. Here the CDR3 DNA reads TGCAGCGTTGGGGCAGGGAGCTCCTACAATGAGCAGTTCTTC.

The chain employs TRBV12-3 or TRBV12-4 and TRBJ2-5; tentatively, D is TRBD1 (6 bases). The CDR3 covers 15 residues. V gave up 3 bases and J gave up 0 bases, with 11 bases separating them. The CDR3 DNA sequence: TGTGCCAGCAGTTTGGGTGACAGGAACCAAGAGACCCAGTACTTC. This codes for CASSLGDRNQETQYF.

This clonotype was found a few times. DNA of the CDR3: TGCAGTGCTAGGGGCCTTACAGGGATCTACGAGCAGTACTTC. It yields the protein CSARGLTGIYEQYF. The gene calls are TRBV20-1 and TRBJ2-7, with D tentatively TRBD1 (6 bases). Per germline, CDR1 DFQATT and CDR2 SNEGSKA (reference sequence). Trimming removed 3 bases at V and 3 bases at J, with 15 bases between. This CDR3 contains 14 residues.

This chain uses TRBV9 with TRBJ2-1; D is uncertain. The end of the DNA is better explained by TRBJ2-7, so the J call may be wrong. The germline gives CDR1 SGDLS, CDR2 YYNGEE. The CDR3 has 16 amino acids. The CDR3 loop is CASSVVDLSSYNEQYF. CDR3 nucleotide sequence: TGTGCCAGCAGCGTAGTAGATCTGAGCTCCTACAATGAGCAGTACTTC.